The TCR beta chain under discussion was sequenced for a study of glioma-infiltrating T cells. General observations from the study: CDR3 overlap between tissue and blood was very small.

Points on this clonotype: Its target is not known.

Between the trimmed V and J ends, which lost 5 bases and 4 bases, there was a span of 8 bases. CDR1 is SGHTA, CDR2 FQGNSA, per germline. The CDR3 has 12 amino acids. TCR alpha and beta CDR3 regions were amplified from RNA using iRepertoire nested multiplex PCR. TCRdb independently ran MiXCR on the multiplex PCR reads; one entry per CDR3 protein. The data contain some 22,000 distinct CDR3 sequences, roughly 25% of them singletons. Sequencing was carried out using glioma tissue, nonneoplastic brain tissue, or PBMCs (not recorded which). This sequence joins TRBV7-2 and TRBJ2-5; D ambiguous. This receptor was taken from a human donor with low-grade glioma or glioblastoma, undergoing nonglioma brain surgery, or in good health (not recorded which). The CDR3 DNA sequence: TGTGCCAGCAGCACCTACGGAGAGACCCAGTACTTC. As protein: CASSTYGETQYF.